These 11 T cell receptor beta chains share one sample of origin, sequenced in a study of shared T cell receptors in the human thymus. This table comes from immunoSEQ multiplex PCR, and its TCRdb copy is limited to in-frame clones, with some not included. The sample lists approximately 490,000 clones; approximately 80% were seen once. These data were likewise used in another study, on human thymus T cells.

Sequenced: thymocytes. These receptors originate from a boy younger than two with a congenital heart defect.

V usage is TRBV27 and J usage is TRBJ2-7, with 7 nucleotides matching TRBD1. J was trimmed by 4 bases and V by 10 bases; bases with no gene match: 13. CDR3 length equals 14 residues. CDR1 and CDR2 from the germline V gene are MNHEY and SMNVEV (reference sequence). In nucleotides, the CDR3 is TGTGCCACCGCAGGGGGAAAGGGGATATACGAGCAGTACTTC. Its translation is CATAGGKGIYEQYF.

This chain links TRBV6-5 with TRBJ1-2, with 9 bases identical to TRBD1. The CDR3 is 14 amino acids. V was pared by 0 bases and J by 6 bases, with 2 bases of the junction left unmatched. The germline CDR1 and CDR2 sequences are MNHEY and SVGAGI. The CDR3 is CASSYSGQGNGYTF. CDR3 bases: TGTGCCAGCAGTTACTCGGGACAGGGTAATGGCTACACCTTC.

This clone was counted once. The chain employs TRBV4-2 and TRBJ2-7; D is undetermined. The CDR3 loop spans 16 amino acids. Trimming cost V 0 bases and J 2 bases, with 14 bases left between them. Germline loops: CDR1 LGHNA, CDR2 YNFKEQ. The CDR3 DNA follows: TGTGCCAGCAGCCAAGATCCCAGCGTCCTAACCTACGAGCAGTACTTC. Encoded protein: CASSQDPSVLTYEQYF.

The chain recombines TRBV5-1 with TRBJ2-2; no reliable D call. The CDR3 spans 14 residues. Germline V CDR1 and CDR2: SGHRS, YFSETQ. Trimming shortened V by 6 bases and J by 0 bases, and 9 bases separated the two germline ends. CDR3 coding DNA: TGCGCCAGCACCCGAAGCTCGAACACCGGGGAGCTGTTTTTT. Translated, it gives CASTRSSNTGELFF.

The genes are TRBV6-4 and TRBJ2-1; 11 bases line up with TRBD2. Trimming at V came to 7 bases and at J to 4 bases, leaving 6 bases not matched to a gene. CDR1 is MRHNA, CDR2 SNTAGT, per germline. The CDR3 spans 15 residues. CDR3 protein: CASTMTSGKYNEQFF. CDR3 DNA sequence: TGTGCCAGCACCATGACTAGCGGGAAGTACAATGAGCAGTTCTTC.

The chain uses TRBV27 and TRBJ1-4; 7 nucleotides agree with TRBD1. Germline CDR1 MNHEY, CDR2 SMNVEV (reference sequence). The CDR3 runs 18 residues. After removal of 5 bases from V and 3 bases from J, the junction contained 15 bases not matched to a gene. The CDR3 loop reads CASSPVGQRRISNEKLFF. The CDR3, as DNA: TGTGCCAGCAGTCCCGTGGGACAGAGAAGGATTTCTAATGAAAAACTGTTTTTT.

A few counts support this clone. The germline gene is not matched at one end of the junction; a read error may be the cause. Different DNA sequences within this sample yield the same CDR3. This chain joins TRBV18 and TRBJ1-5; D is uncertain. The CDR3 is made up of 16 amino acids. Germline lookup yields CDR1 KGHSH and CDR2 LQKENI. Here the CDR3 DNA reads TGTGCCAGCTCACCACCTGGGAGGGCTGGCAACCAGCCCCAGCATTTT. It codes for CASSPPGRAGNQPQHF.

The chain has TRBV4-3 and TRBJ2-5; D may be TRBD1 (5 bases). The CDR3 extends over 15 amino acids. Germline-derived CDR1 and CDR2 are LGHNA and YSLEER. Trimming stripped 0 bases from V and 2 bases from J, with 10 bases between. The CDR3: CASSQDWGLQETQYF. For the CDR3, the DNA is TGCGCCAGCAGCCAAGATTGGGGCCTTCAAGAGACCCAGTACTTC.

The chain couples TRBV30 to TRBJ2-7; D may be TRBD1 (7 bases). CDR3 length: 17 residues. The V and J ends lost 2 bases and 1 base respectively, with 21 bases between them. Per the germline V gene, CDR1 is GTSNPN and CDR2 is SVGIG (reference sequence). Here the CDR3 reads CAWSHKGAAGISYEQYF. CDR3 in DNA: TGTGCCTGGAGTCACAAGGGGGCAGCGGGTATATCCTACGAGCAGTACTTC.

The chain has TRBV7-9 and TRBJ1-2, with no clear D. From germline, CDR1 is SEHNR and CDR2 FQNEAQ (reference sequence). The CDR3 has 13 residues. The V and J ends lost 1 base and 8 bases respectively, with 11 bases between them. CDR3 residues: CASSLGLEKGYTF. As DNA, the CDR3 is TGTGCCAGCAGCTTAGGGTTGGAGAAAGGCTACACCTTC.

This chain links TRBV4-3 with TRBJ2-7, with TRBD2 identical over 11 bases. The V segment lost 0 bases and the J segment 3 bases; nucleotides outside the gene matches: 7. The length of the CDR3 is 17 residues. The germline V gene has CDR1 LGHNA and CDR2 YSLEER. The CDR3 loop is CASSQDPGLAGGYEQYF. In DNA, the CDR3 is TGCGCCAGCAGCCAAGATCCGGGGCTAGCGGGAGGCTACGAGCAGTACTTC.